This T cell receptor beta chain was identified during a study of cytomegalovirus exposure and HLA in healthy donors. Study context: Most genotyped donors, 75% to 85% of roughly 400, had Caucasian-associated genetic ancestry. Regarding the study as a whole: Available immune exposure information covered CMV serostatus only. Later findings reportedly placed an Asian-associated ancestry cluster below the approximately 630-donor mean for N-insertions.

The CDR3 spans 16 residues. Trimming cost V 0 bases and J 4 bases, with 15 bases left between them. Per germline, CDR1 GTSNPN and CDR2 SVGIG (reference sequence). The PCR ran on 60 Vbeta and 13 Jbeta primers. Sequencing used immunoSEQ multiplex PCR; TCRdb keeps in-frame clones, though not all of them. The sample has around 80,000 clones. Unrecorded immune exposures were likely, despite nominal health at sampling. Points on this clone: Its antigen is unknown.

This chain links TRBV30 with TRBJ1-4; D is undetermined. Material for sequencing was PBMCs. The TCR originated in a man aged 35-49 years in good health and CMV-seronegative. The CDR3 DNA sequence: TGTGCCTGGAGTGTACGTGGGATGCGGGGTAATGAAAAACTGTTTTTT. It specifies CAWSVRGMRGNEKLFF.